The entry below describes one T cell receptor beta chain. What it recognizes is unknown. The data derive from a study of cytomegalovirus exposure and HLA in healthy donors. Sequencing used immunoSEQ multiplex PCR; TCRdb keeps in-frame clones, though not all of them. Of about 140,000 clones listed, about 83% are singletons. The donors were part of the validation cohort, which consisted of approximately 110 subjects and was separate from the first cohort of 666 subjects. V shed 1 base and J shed 7 bases, with 12 bases lying between them. Germline values: CDR1 SGHRS, CDR2 YFSETQ. The CDR3 covers 13 residues. Study results and limitations: CMV antigen specificity was confirmed in vitro for a few CMV-associated chains. Cytomegalovirus association was assigned to about 150 TCR beta chains.

This TCR derives from a woman in her twenties or thirties in good health and CMV-seronegative. The sample comprised PBMCs. The chain combines TRBV5-1 with TRBJ2-7, with D perhaps TRBD1 (6 bases). DNA for the CDR3: TGCGCCAGCAGCTTGAACAGGGACCTTGAGCAGTACTTC. Its protein product is CASSLNRDLEQYF.